The entry below gives a single T cell receptor beta chain sequence along with its context. This clonotype has ten or more counts. It lacks a known antigen. Within one base of it there is no much larger clone, and no base qualities were kept. TCR beta CDR3 regions were amplified from RNA transcripts. For the first round of RT-PCR on the TCR CDR3, the HTBI primer set was used together with the Qiagen OneStep RT-PCR kit. The libraries were constructed in a second round of multiplex PCR and then size-selected and purified. The libraries were sequenced on an Illumina HiSeq2000 using paired-end 100 bp reads. Per the original workflow: Raw data were processed with SOAPnuke, discarding reads with adapters, uncalled bases, mean Phred below 15, or no exact constant-primer or identifier match. High-quality paired reads were merged with COPE v1.2.5, and unique nucleotide sequences were defined as clonotypes. Clonotypes were aligned to IMGT TRBV, TRBD and TRBJ reference segments using MiTCR v1.1. Analysis was restricted to V-J combinations with a frequency above 0.0001, which covered 98% to 99.2% of repertoires. A TCS score was defined as the ratio between F50 (clonal expansion) and ExV (chaos), using BLOSUM62-based TCRdist between CDR3 peptides within each V-J. Welch's t-statistics and random forest reduced just over 500 V-J features to 13, which were used in a naive Bayes classifier (R e1071). The public reads were reanalyzed by TCRdb: fastp trimming at Q25, MiXCR alignment, in-frame beta chains only. Every CDR3 protein is listed once, alongside the most common genes and DNA of its rows. TCRdb, not the authors, supplied the V and J calls. The sample contains 300,000 to 350,000 distinct CDR3 sequences, 15% to 20% of them found a single time. The ten largest make up approximately 49% of the sample.

This sample was included in a study of T cells in Graves' hyperthyroidism and ophthalmopathy (dated by TCRdb to 2018 to 2020). The study in broad terms: Peripheral blood samples were taken at initial diagnosis, before any treatment was given. The 100 discovery patients were randomly split 7:3 into training and test sets. The paper reports TCR Vbeta CDR3 sequencing of roughly 140 peripheral blood samples: 40 to 45 ophthalmopathy, fewer than 80 hyperthyroidism and around 17 progressor patients. Prospective prediction of ophthalmopathy was tested in an independent validation cohort of fewer than 20 hyperthyroidism patients and some 17 patients who later progressed to ophthalmopathy. After blood sampling, hyperthyroidism patients were treated with methimazole at a starting dose of 30 mg daily, and ophthalmopathy patients were treated with high-dose intravenous methylprednisolone. The study also compared thyroid tissue and blood T-cell repertoires from roughly six Graves' hyperthyroidism patients. To identify TCR V-J signatures that set the groups apart, the researchers used a discovery cohort of about a hundred patients, made up of 40 to 45 with Graves' ophthalmopathy and some 58 with stable Graves' hyperthyroidism. What the authors observed across the whole study: Most expanded thyroid clonotypes (frequency above 0.001) were also detected in blood, suggesting blood repertoires may reflect thyroid immune responses. No statistical method was used to set the sample size in advance, and investigators knew the group allocation. In validation, the model predicted progression to ophthalmopathy a median of roughly 6.5 months before onset, with 70% to 71% sensitivity and about 72% specificity. A 13 V-J signature model separated ophthalmopathy from stable hyperthyroidism, with 87.88% sensitivity and about 81% specificity in cross-validation and 80%/75% in testing.

Stable Graves' hyperthyroidism was defined as no progression to ophthalmopathy during 18 months of follow-up. Hyperthyroidism patients were newly diagnosed, had a disease duration of under 2 months, and were aged 18 to 65 years. Exclusion was applied to patients with uncontrolled infections, other autoimmune diseases, pregnancy or lactation. Diagnoses relied on clinical symptoms, serum thyroxine and TRAb, thyroid ultrasound and orbital computed tomography. PBMCs were separated from roughly 10 ml of fresh peripheral blood using Ficoll-Paque density gradient centrifugation. Total RNA was extracted with Trizol reagent, and quality was checked on an Agilent 2100 Bioanalyzer. The CDR3, from cysteine to phenylalanine, totals 14 residues. The CDR3 DNA has 42 bases and is translated from base 1. Based on the germline V gene (reference sequence), the CDR1 and CDR2 sequences are DFQATT and SNEGSKA. V drops 3 bases and J drops 6 bases, leaving 17 bases in between.

The receptor was derived from a woman in her forties or fifties with Graves' hyperthyroidism. Recombination connected TRBV20-1 to TRBJ1-2; TRBD1 is perhaps the D gene, given 6 matching bases. Sequenced: blood. The CDR3 protein is CSARMGQEVDGYTF. The nucleotide sequence reads as follows: TGCAGTGCTAGGATGGGACAAGAGGTGGATGGCTACACCTTC.